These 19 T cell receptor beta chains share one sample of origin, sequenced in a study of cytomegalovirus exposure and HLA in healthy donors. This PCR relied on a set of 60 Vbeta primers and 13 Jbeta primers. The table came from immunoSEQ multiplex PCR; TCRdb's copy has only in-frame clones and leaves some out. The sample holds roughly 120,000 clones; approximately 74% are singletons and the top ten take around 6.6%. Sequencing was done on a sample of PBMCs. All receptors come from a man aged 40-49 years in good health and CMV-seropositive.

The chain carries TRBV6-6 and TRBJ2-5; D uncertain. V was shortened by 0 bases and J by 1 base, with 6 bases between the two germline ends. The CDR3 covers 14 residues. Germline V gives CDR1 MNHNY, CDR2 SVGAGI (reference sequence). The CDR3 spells CASSYSQAQETQYF. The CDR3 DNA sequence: TGTGCCAGCAGTTACTCTCAGGCCCAAGAGACCCAGTACTTC.

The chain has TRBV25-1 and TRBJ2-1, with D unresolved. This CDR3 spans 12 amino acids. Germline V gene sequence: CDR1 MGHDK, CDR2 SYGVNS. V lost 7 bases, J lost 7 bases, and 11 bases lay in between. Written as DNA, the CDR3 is TGTGCCAGCACCCGAACAGAGAATGAGCAGTTCTTC. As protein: CASTRTENEQFF.

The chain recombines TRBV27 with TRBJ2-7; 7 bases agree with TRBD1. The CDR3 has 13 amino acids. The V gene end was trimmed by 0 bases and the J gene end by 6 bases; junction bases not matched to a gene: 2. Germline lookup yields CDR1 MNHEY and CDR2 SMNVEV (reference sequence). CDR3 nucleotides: TGTGCCAGCAGTTTATCGACAGGGTCCGAGCAGTACTTC. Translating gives CASSLSTGSEQYF.

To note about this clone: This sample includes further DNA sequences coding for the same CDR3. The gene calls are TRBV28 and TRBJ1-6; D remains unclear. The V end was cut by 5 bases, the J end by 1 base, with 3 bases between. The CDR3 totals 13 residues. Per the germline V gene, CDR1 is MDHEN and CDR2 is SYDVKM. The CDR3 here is CASSPSYNSPLHF. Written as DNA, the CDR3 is TGTGCCAGCAGTCCATCCTATAATTCACCCCTCCACTTT.

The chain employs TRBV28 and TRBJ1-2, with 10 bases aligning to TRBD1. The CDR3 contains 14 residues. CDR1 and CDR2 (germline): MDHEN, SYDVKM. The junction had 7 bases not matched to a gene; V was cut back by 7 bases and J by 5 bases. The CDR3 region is CASITDRGGYGYTF. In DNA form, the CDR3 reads TGTGCCAGCATCACGGACAGGGGGGGGTATGGCTACACCTTC.

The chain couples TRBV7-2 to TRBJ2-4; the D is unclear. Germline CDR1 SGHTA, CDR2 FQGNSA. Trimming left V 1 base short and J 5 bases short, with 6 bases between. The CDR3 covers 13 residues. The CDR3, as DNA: TGTGCCAGCAGCTTAGGACGGGAAAACATTCAGTACTTC. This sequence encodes CASSLGRENIQYF.

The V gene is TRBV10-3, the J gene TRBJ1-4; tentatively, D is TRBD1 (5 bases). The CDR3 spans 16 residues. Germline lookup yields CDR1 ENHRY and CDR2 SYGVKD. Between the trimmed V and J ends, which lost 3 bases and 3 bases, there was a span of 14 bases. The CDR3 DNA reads TGTGCCATCAGTGATAATGTAGGGGAGGCTAATGAAAAACTGTTTTTT. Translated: CAISDNVGEANEKLFF.

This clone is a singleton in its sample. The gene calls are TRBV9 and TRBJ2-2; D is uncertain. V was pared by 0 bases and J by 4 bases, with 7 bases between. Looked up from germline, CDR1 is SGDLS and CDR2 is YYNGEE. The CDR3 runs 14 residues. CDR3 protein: CASSVALVTGELFF. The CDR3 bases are TGTGCCAGCAGCGTAGCTCTTGTCACCGGGGAGCTGTTTTTT.

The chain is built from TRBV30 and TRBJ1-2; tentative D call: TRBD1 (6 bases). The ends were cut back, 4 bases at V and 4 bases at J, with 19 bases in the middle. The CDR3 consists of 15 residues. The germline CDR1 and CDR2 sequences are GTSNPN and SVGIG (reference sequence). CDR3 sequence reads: CAWTFAGGGGYGYTF. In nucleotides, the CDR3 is TGTGCCTGGACCTTTGCGGGGGGCGGGGGCTATGGCTACACCTTC.

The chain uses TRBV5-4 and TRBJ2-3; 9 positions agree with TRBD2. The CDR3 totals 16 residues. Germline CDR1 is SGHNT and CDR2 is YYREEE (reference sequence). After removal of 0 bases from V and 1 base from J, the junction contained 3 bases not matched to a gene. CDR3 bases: TGTGCCAGCAGCTTGGTGAAGCGGGAGGGCACAGATACGCAGTATTTT. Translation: CASSLVKREGTDTQYF.

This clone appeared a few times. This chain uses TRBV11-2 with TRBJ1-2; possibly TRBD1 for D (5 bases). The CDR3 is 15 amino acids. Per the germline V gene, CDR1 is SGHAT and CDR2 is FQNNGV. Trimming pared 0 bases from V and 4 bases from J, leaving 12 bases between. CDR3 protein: CASSLDRGEGYGYTF. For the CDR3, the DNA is TGTGCCAGCAGCTTAGATCGGGGGGAGGGCTATGGCTACACCTTC.

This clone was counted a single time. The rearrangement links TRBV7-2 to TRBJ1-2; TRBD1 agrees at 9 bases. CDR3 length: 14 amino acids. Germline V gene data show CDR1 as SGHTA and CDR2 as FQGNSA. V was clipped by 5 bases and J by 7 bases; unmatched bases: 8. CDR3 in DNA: TGTGCCAGCAGCCCCCGGACAGGGGTGGTTGGCTACACCTTC. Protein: CASSPRTGVVGYTF.

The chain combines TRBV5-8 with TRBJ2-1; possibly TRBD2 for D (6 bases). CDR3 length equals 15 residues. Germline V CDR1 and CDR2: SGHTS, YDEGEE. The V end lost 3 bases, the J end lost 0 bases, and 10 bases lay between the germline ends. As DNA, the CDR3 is TGTGCCAGCAGCTCGGGGGTAGGCTCCTACAATGAGCAGTTCTTC. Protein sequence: CASSSGVGSYNEQFF.

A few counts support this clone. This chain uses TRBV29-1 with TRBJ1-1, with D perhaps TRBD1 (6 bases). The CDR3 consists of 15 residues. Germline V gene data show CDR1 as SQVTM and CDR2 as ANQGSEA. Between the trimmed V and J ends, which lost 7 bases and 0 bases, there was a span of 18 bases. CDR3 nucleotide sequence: TGCAGCGGCGAGGGGGGGGCCCCCTTGAACACTGAAGCTTTCTTT. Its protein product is CSGEGGAPLNTEAFF.

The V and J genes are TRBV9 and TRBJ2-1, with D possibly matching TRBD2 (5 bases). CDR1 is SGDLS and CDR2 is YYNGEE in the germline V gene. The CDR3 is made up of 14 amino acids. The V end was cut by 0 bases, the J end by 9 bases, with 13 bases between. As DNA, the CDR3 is TGTGCCAGCAGCGTAGGTGGTAGCGTAAGTGAGCAGTTCTTC. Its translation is CASSVGGSVSEQFF.

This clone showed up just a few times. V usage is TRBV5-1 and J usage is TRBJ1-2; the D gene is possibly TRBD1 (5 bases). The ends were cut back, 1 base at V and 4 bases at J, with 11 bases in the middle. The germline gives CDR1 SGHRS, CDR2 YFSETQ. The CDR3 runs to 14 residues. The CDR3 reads CASSLLTDTYGYTF. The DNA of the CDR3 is TGCGCCAGCAGCTTGTTAACGGACACCTATGGCTACACCTTC. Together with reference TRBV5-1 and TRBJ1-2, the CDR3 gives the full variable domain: KAGVTQTPRYLIKTRGQQVTLSCSPISGHRSVSWYQQTPGQGLQFLFEYFSETQRNKGNFPGRFSGRQFSNSRSEMNVSTLELGDSALYLCASSLLTDTYGYTFGSGTRLTVV.

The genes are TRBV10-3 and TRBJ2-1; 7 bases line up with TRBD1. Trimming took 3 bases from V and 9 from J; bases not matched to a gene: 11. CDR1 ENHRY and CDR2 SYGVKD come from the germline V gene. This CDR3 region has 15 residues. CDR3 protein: CAISDVQGETSEQFF. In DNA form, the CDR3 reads TGTGCCATCAGTGATGTTCAGGGGGAGACGAGTGAGCAGTTCTTC.

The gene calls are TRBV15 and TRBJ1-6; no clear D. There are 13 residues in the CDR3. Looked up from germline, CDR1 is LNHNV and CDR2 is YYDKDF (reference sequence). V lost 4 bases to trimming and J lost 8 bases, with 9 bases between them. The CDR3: CATSTFYDSPLHF. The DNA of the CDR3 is TGTGCCACCAGCACCTTTTATGATTCACCCCTCCACTTT. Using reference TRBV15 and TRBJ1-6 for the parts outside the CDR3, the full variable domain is DAMVIQNPRYQVTQFGKPVTLSCSQTLNHNVMYWYQQKSSQAPKLLFHYYDKDFNNEADTPDNFQSRRPNTSFCFLDIRSPGLGDTAMYLCATSTFYDSPLHFGNGTRLTVT.

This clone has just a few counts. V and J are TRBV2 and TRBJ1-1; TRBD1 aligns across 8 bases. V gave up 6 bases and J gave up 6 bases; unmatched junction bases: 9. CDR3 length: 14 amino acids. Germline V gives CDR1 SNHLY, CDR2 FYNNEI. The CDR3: CASRLRTGPSEAFF. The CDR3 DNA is TGTGCCAGCAGACTGCGGACAGGGCCCTCTGAAGCTTTCTTT. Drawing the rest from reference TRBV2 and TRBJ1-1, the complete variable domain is EPEVTQTPSHQVTQMGQEVILRCVPISNHLYFYWYRQILGQKVEFLVSFYNNEISEKSEIFDDQFSVERPDGSNFTLKIRSTKLEDSAMYFCASRLRTGPSEAFFGQGTRLTVV.